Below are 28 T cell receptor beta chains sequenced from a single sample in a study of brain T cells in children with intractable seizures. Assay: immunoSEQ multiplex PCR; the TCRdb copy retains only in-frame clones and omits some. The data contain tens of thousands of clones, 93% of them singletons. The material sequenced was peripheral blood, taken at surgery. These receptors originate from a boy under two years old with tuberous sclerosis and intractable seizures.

The CDR3 sequence is CASSLGAGSSYNEQFF. CDR3 DNA: TGTGCCAGCAGCTTGGGGGCGGGGTCCTCCTACAATGAGCAGTTCTTC. The rearrangement joins TRBV5-6 to TRBJ2-1; a weak D match, TRBD2 (6 bases). This CDR3 has 16 residues. V was trimmed by 0 bases and J by 0 bases, leaving 10 bases between them. Germline CDR1 and CDR2: SGHDT and YYEEEE.

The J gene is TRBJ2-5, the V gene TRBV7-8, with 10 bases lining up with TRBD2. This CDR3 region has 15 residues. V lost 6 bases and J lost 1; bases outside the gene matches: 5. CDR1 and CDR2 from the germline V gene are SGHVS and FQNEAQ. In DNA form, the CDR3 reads TGTGCCAGCAGACCCCTAGCGGGGGTCCAAGAGACCCAGTACTTC. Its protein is CASRPLAGVQETQYF. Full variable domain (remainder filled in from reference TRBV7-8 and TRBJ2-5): GAGVSQSPRYKVAKRGQDVALRCDPISGHVSLFWYQQALGQGPEFLTYFQNEAQLDKSGLPSDRFFAERPEGSVSTLKIQRTQQEDSAVYLCASRPLAGVQETQYFGPGTRLLVL.

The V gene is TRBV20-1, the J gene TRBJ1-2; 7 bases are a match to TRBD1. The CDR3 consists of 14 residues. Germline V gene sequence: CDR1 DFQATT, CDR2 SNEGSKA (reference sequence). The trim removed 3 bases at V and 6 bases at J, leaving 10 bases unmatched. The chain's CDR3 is CSASVGTGVDGYTF. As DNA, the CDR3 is TGCAGTGCTAGTGTCGGAACAGGGGTGGATGGCTACACCTTC.

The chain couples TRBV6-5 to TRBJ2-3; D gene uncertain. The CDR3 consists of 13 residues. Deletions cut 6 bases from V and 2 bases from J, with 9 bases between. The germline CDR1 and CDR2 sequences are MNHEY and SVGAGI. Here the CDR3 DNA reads TGTGCCAGCAGGGTTTGGGACACAGATACGCAGTATTTT. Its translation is CASRVWDTDTQYF.

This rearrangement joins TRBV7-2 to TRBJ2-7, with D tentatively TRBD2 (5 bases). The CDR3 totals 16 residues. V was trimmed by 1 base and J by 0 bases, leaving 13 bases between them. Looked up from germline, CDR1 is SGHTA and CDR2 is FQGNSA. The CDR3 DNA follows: TGTGCCAGCAGCTTAGGCGGTTGGGCGGGCTCCTACGAGCAGTACTTC. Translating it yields CASSLGGWAGSYEQYF.

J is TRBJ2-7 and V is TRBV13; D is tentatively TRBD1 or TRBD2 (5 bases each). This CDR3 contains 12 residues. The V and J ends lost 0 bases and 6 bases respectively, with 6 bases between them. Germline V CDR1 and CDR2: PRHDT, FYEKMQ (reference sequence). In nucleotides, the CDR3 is TGTGCCAGCAGCTTAGGGGGACGCGAGCAGTACTTC. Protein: CASSLGGREQYF.

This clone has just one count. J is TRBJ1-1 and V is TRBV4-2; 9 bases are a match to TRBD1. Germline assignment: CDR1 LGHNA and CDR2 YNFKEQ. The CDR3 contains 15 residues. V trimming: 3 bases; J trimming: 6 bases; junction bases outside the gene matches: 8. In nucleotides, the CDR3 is TGTGCCAGCAGCCATAAAATGGACAGGGGTCCTGAAGCTTTCTTT. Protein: CASSHKMDRGPEAFF.

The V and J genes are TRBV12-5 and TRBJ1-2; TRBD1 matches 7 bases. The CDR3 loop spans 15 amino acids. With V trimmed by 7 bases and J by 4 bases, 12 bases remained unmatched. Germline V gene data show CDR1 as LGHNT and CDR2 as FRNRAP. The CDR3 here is CASEAATGISYGYTF. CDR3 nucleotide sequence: TGTGCTAGTGAGGCGGCGACAGGGATCTCCTATGGCTACACCTTC.

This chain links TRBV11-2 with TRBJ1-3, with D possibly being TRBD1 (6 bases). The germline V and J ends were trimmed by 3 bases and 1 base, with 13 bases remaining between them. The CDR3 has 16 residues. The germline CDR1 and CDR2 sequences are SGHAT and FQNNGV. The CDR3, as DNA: TGTGCCAGCAGCTTGCCAGGGGTCGTATCTGGAAACACCATATATTTT. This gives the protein CASSLPGVVSGNTIYF.

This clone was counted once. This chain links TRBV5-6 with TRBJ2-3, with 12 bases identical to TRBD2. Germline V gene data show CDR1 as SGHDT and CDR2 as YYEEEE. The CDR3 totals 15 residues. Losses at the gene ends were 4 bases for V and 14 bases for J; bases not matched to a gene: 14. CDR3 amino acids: CASSTVGLAGLTSYF. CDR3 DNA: TGTGCCAGCAGCACGGTGGGACTAGCGGGCCTCACCTCGTATTTT.

The CDR3 bases are TGTGCCTGGCTTTCCCCTCTCCTGGGGTCCTACGAGCAGTACTTC. As protein: CAWLSPLLGSYEQYF. The chain couples TRBV30 to TRBJ2-7, with D unclear. The V end was cut by 5 bases, the J end by 1 base, with 18 bases between. The CDR3 totals 15 residues. CDR1 GTSNPN and CDR2 SVGIG come from the germline V gene (reference sequence).

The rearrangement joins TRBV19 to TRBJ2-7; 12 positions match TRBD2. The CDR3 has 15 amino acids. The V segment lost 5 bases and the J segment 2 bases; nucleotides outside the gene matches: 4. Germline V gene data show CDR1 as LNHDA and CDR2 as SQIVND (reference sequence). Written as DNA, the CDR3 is TGTGCCAGTAGTCCTCTAGCGGGAGGGGCCTACGAGCAGTACTTC. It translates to CASSPLAGGAYEQYF.

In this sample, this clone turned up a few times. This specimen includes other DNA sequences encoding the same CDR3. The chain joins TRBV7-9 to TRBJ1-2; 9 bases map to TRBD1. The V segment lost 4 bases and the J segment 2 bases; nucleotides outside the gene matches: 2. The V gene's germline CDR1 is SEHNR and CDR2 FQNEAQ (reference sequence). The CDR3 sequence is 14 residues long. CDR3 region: CASSSGQGNYGYTF. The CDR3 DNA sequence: TGTGCCAGCAGCTCTGGACAGGGGAACTATGGCTACACCTTC.

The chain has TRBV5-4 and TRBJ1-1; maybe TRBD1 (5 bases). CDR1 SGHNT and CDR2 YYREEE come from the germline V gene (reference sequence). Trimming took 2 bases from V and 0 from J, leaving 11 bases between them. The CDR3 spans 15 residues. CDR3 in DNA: TGTGCCAGCAGCTTACAGGCCAAACTGAACACTGAAGCTTTCTTT. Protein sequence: CASSLQAKLNTEAFF.

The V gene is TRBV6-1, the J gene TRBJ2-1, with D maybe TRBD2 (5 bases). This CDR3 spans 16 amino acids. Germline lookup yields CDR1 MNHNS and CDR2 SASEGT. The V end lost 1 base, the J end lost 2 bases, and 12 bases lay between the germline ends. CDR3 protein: CASSEEASPTYNEQFF. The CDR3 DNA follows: TGTGCCAGCAGTGAAGAGGCTAGCCCTACCTACAATGAGCAGTTCTTC.

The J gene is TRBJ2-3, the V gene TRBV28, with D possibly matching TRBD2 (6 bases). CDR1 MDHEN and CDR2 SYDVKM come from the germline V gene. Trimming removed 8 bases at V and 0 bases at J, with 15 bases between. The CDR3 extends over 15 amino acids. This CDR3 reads CASAWASVSTDTQYF. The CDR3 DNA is TGTGCCAGCGCTTGGGCTAGCGTGAGCACAGATACGCAGTATTTT.

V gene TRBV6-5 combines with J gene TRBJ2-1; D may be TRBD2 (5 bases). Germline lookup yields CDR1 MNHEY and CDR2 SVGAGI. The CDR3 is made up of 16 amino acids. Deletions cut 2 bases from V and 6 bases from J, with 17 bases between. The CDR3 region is CASSYVGREGGNEQFF. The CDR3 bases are TGTGCCAGCAGTTACGTGGGCCGGGAAGGCGGCAATGAGCAGTTCTTC.

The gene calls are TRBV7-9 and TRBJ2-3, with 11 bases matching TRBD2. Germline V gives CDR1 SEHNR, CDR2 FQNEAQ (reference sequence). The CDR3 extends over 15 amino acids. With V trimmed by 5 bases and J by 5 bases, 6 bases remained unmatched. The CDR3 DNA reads TGTGCCAGCAGCATAATAGCGGGGGGGCAAGATACGCAGTATTTT. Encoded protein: CASSIIAGGQDTQYF. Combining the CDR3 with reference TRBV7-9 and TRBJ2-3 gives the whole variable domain DTGVSQNPRHKITKRGQNVTFRCDPISEHNRLYWYRQTLGQGPEFLTYFQNEAQLEKSRLLSDRFSAERPKGSFSTLEIQRTEQGDSAMYLCASSIIAGGQDTQYFGPGTRLTVL.

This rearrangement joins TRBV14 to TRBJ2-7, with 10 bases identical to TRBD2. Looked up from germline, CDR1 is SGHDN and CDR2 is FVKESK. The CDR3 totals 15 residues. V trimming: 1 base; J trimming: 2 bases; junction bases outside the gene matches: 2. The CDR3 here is CASSQGLAGTYEQYF. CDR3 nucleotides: TGTGCCAGCAGCCAAGGACTAGCGGGTACCTACGAGCAGTACTTC.

The CDR3 loop is CASSPDREYGYTF. The CDR3, as DNA: TGTGCCAGCAGCCCCGACAGGGAATATGGCTACACCTTC. This chain joins TRBV9 and TRBJ1-2, with 7 bases aligning to TRBD1. The junction had 5 bases not matched to a gene; V was cut back by 4 bases and J by 5 bases. The CDR3 is 13 residues long. Germline V lookup: CDR1 SGDLS, CDR2 YYNGEE.

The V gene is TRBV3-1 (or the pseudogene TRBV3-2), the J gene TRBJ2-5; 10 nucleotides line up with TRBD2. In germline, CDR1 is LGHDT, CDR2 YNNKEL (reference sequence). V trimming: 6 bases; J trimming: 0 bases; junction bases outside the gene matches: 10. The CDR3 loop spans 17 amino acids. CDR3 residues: CASSQIPGTSDQETQYF. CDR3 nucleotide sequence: TGTGCCAGCAGTCAAATCCCCGGGACTAGCGACCAAGAGACCCAGTACTTC.

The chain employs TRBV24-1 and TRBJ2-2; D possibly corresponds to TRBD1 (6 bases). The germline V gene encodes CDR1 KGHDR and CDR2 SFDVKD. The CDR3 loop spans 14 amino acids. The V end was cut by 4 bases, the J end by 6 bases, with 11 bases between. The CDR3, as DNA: TGTGCCACCAGTGAACAGGGCCGGGCCGGGGAGCTGTTTTTT. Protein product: CATSEQGRAGELFF.

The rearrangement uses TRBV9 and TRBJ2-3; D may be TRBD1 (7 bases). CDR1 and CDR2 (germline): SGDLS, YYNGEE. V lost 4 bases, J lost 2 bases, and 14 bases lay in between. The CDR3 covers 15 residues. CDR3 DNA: TGTGCCAGCAGCCCCAGGGGGGAACACACAGATACGCAGTATTTT. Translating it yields CASSPRGEHTDTQYF.

The CDR3 protein is CASSVGLSGAYSYNEQFF. CDR3 nucleotide sequence: TGTGCCAGCAGCGTAGGATTGTCTGGGGCCTACTCCTACAATGAGCAGTTCTTC. V is TRBV9 and J is TRBJ2-1; possible D gene TRBD1, 5 bases. The CDR3 is made up of 18 amino acids. CDR1 is SGDLS and CDR2 is YYNGEE in the germline V gene. The V and J ends lost 0 bases and 0 bases respectively, with 16 bases between them.

The CDR3 reads CAWRQQGVDTEAFF. Written as DNA, the CDR3 is TGTGCCTGGAGACAACAGGGGGTTGACACTGAAGCTTTCTTT. The V call is TRBV30, the J call TRBJ1-1; 8 bases are shared with TRBD1. Per germline, CDR1 GTSNPN and CDR2 SVGIG (reference sequence). This CDR3 has 14 residues. Trimming cost V 3 bases and J 3 bases; bases outside gene matches: 6.

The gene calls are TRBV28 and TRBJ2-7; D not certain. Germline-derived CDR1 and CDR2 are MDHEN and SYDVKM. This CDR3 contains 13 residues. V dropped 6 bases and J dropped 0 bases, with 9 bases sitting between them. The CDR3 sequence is CASSNPPSYEQYF. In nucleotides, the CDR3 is TGTGCCAGCAGCAACCCCCCCTCCTACGAGCAGTACTTC.

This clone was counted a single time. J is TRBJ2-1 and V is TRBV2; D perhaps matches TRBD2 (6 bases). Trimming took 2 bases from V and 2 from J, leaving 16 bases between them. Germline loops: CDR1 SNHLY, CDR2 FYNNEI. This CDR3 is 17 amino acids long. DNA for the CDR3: TGTGCCAGCAGTGAATCCCGTAGTGGGAGGACCTACAATGAGCAGTTCTTC. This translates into CASSESRSGRTYNEQFF.

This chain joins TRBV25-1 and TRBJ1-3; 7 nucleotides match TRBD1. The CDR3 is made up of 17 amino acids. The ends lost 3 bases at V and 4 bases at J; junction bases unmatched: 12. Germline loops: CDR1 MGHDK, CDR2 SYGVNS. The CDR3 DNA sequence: TGTGCCAGCAGTGACGTTTGGGGACAGTCCGTAGGAAACACCATATATTTT. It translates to CASSDVWGQSVGNTIYF.